This T cell receptor (beta chain) was documented in a study of T-cell reconstitution after alpha-beta-depleted transplantation in children. This clonotype was detected only a few times. The CDR3 covers 16 residues. V was clipped by 5 bases and J by 5 bases; unmatched bases: 12. Germline CDR1 and CDR2: SEHNR and FQNEAQ (reference sequence). TCRbeta library preparation incorporated unique molecular identifiers. TCRdb recomputed calls from the PCR reads with MiXCR, one row per CDR3 protein. This table has a few hundred thousand distinct CDR3 sequences, over 9% appearing once. This rearrangement joins TRBV7-9 to TRBJ2-5; 9 bases agree with TRBD2. The material sequenced was PBMCs from the stem cell graft donor, taken from the stem cell graft. The sequence came from a human donor who donated a stem cell graft to a child with acute lymphoblastic leukemia. The CDR3 sequence is CASSPVAGGPRETQYF. CDR3 bases: TGTGCCAGCAGCCCGGTGGCGGGAGGGCCTCGGGAGACCCAGTACTTC.